The 16 T cell receptor beta chains reported below all come from one sample, sequenced in a study of tumor-infiltrating lymphocytes in primary liver carcinoma. Blood RNA originated from unsorted whole blood, with germline DNA additionally extracted. Reverse transcription of approximately 500 ng total RNA with a constant-region primer produced TCR beta cDNA. Investigators got TCR beta libraries out of three nested multiplex PCR rounds, done with slightly modified ARM-PCR. A C-beta reverse primer and TRBV1-TRBV30 forward primers served in each of the first two PCR rounds, at about 10 cycles apiece. In TCRdb, the multiplex PCR reads were re-called with MiXCR into one record per CDR3 protein. Of approximately 330,000 distinct CDR3 sequences in the sample, roughly 61% are singletons; the top ten hold under 8%. Sequenced sample: peripheral blood. The receptors were sampled from a man aged 40-55 years with primary liver carcinoma and hepatitis B virus infection.

On this clonotype: This may stem from a read error, because a much larger clone lies one nucleotide away. J is TRBJ1-5 and V is TRBV4-1; tentatively, D is TRBD1 (5 bases). CDR1 MGHRA and CDR2 YSYEKL come from the germline V gene. The CDR3 runs 16 residues. V lost 5 bases and J 1 base, leaving 15 bases between the germline ends. The CDR3 reads CASSTGGEGSNQPQHF. The CDR3 DNA follows: TGCGCCAGCAGCACCGGGGGTGAGGGGAGCAATCAGCCCCAGCATTTT.

Concerning this clonotype: One junction end does not reproduce the germline sequence, and a read error may be involved. The CDR3 bases are TGTGCCAGCAGCCCCGAGGGGCGCAGCATAGATACGCAGTTTTTT. This sequence encodes CASSPEGRSIDTQFF. The V gene is TRBV11-3, the J gene TRBJ2-3; D could derive from TRBD1 or TRBD2 (5 bases each). Germline CDR1 and CDR2: SGHNT and YENEEA. The CDR3 runs to 15 residues.

About this clonotype itself: Germline and junction disagree at one end, which may indicate a read error. The chain uses TRBV12-5 and TRBJ2-5; 7 nucleotides match TRBD1. The germline V gene has CDR1 LGHNT and CDR2 FRNRAP. CDR3 length: 14 residues. In DNA form, the CDR3 reads TGTGTTAGTGGTCCAGGGGGATCGGGGGAGACCCAGTACTTC. It translates to CVSGPGGSGETQYF.

Regarding this clonotype: A junction end diverges from the germline sequence, so it may reflect a read error. The V call is TRBV4-1, the J call TRBJ2-2, with a tentative D call TRBD2 (6 bases). CDR1 is MGHRA, CDR2 YSYEKL, per germline. This CDR3 has 18 amino acids. CDR3 protein: CASSQDSGWAWYTGELFF. The CDR3 nucleotides read TGCGCCAGCAGCCAAGACAGCGGGTGGGCGTGGTACACCGGGGAGCTATTTTTT.

There are many counts of this clonotype. The chain combines TRBV10-3 with TRBJ2-7; D might be TRBD1 or TRBD2, each matching 6 bases. Trimming removed 10 bases from V and 2 bases from J, with 12 bases in between. From germline, CDR1 is ENHRY and CDR2 SYGVKD. There are 12 residues in the CDR3. The CDR3 sequence: CASAGQTYEQYF. The CDR3 DNA reads as TGTGCCAGCGCGGGACAAACCTACGAGCAGTACTTC.

The rearrangement links TRBV4-1 to TRBJ2-3; D remains unclear. Germline V lookup: CDR1 MGHRA, CDR2 YSYEKL. Deletions cut 0 bases from V and 11 bases from J, with 18 bases between. The CDR3 spans 15 residues. CDR3 amino acids: CASSQDGQFTNMQYF. The CDR3 DNA reads TGCGCCAGCAGCCAAGATGGTCAGTTCACAAATATGCAGTATTTT.

As for this clonotype: An end of the junction does not agree with germline; a read error may underlie this. J is TRBJ2-6 and V is TRBV4-3, with a tentative D call TRBD1 (6 bases). The CDR3 has 17 amino acids. Germline loops: CDR1 LGHNA, CDR2 YSLEER. In DNA form, the CDR3 reads TGCACCAGCAGCCAACACTACAGGGAAGATGGGGCCAACGTCCTTACTTTC. It translates to CTSSQHYREDGANVLTF.

To note about this clonotype: One end of the junction is discordant with germline, which a read error may explain. This sequence joins TRBV7-9 and TRBJ2-1; 7 positions match TRBD1. The CDR3 is 14 amino acids. Germline CDR1 is SEHNR and CDR2 is FQNEAQ (reference sequence). This chain's CDR3 is CANSRNRGANEQFF. The DNA of the CDR3 is TGTGCCAACAGCCGCAACAGGGGCGCCAATGAGCAGTTCTTC.

The chain employs TRBV6-5 and TRBJ2-7, with TRBD2 identical over 7 bases. Germline lookup yields CDR1 MNHEY and CDR2 SVGAGI. V gave up 2 bases and J gave up 7 bases; unmatched junction bases: 11. The CDR3 length is 15 residues. The CDR3 region has the DNA TGTGCCAGCAGTTACAGCGGACTAGAGAACTGGGAGCAGTACTTC. Translating gives CASSYSGLENWEQYF.

A word on this clonotype: This may stem from a read error, because a much larger clone lies one nucleotide away. The rearrangement links TRBV6-1 to TRBJ2-1; no definite D call. Trimming stripped 11 bases from V and 8 bases from J, with 13 bases between. Germline-derived CDR1 and CDR2 are MNHNS and SASEGT. The length of the CDR3 is 11 residues. CDR3 DNA sequence: TGTGCCTGCGACCACGGCGATGAGCAGTTCTTC. Protein sequence: CACDHGDEQFF.

V gene TRBV4-1 combines with J gene TRBJ2-5; TRBD2 matches 9 bases. This CDR3 has 19 amino acids. Germline CDR1 and CDR2: MGHRA and YSYEKL. The junction had 15 bases not matched to a gene; V was cut back by 3 bases and J by 1 base. CDR3 sequence reads: CASSQARALAGEAQETQYF. CDR3 nucleotides: TGCGCCAGCAGCCAGGCCCGCGCATTAGCGGGAGAGGCCCAAGAGACCCAGTACTTC.

In regard to this clonotype: A much larger clonotype is one base distant, so this may be a read error. The chain is built from TRBV10-3 and TRBJ1-4; 8 bases fit TRBD1. CDR3 size: 16 residues. The V segment lost 6 bases and the J segment 6 bases; nucleotides outside the gene matches: 12. Germline CDR1 ENHRY, CDR2 SYGVKD. The CDR3 sequence: CAISRDRPPVDEKLFF. The CDR3 coding sequence is TGTGCCATCAGCCGGGACAGGCCTCCCGTCGATGAAAAACTGTTTTTT.

Turning to this clonotype: Given a much more abundant clone one base away, this may be a read error. This is likely a read error, given that the CDR3 carries no conserved phenylalanine or tryptophan at its end. The gene calls are TRBV29-1 and TRBJ2-7; D remains ambiguous. Germline V CDR1 and CDR2: SQVTM, ANQGSEA. The V gene lost 6 bases and the J gene lost 3 bases, with 6 bases spanning the gap. This CDR3 has 10 amino acids. For the CDR3, the DNA is TGCAGCGTCCGTGACTACGAGCAGTACTAC. Its protein product is CSVRDYEQYY.

V and J are TRBV2 and TRBJ1-2; a possible D gene is TRBD1 (6 bases). The CDR3 length is 15 residues. The V gene's germline CDR1 is SNHLY and CDR2 FYNNEI. The V gene lost 4 bases and the J gene lost 2 bases, with 14 bases spanning the gap. The CDR3 coding sequence is TGTGCCAGCAGTGCGTCCAGGGGCTTAAACTATGGCTACACCTTC. This codes for CASSASRGLNYGYTF.

As regards this clonotype: This may be a read error, as it is one base from a much larger clone. The chain links TRBV7-8 to TRBJ1-1; no clear D. This CDR3 is 13 amino acids long. CDR1 and CDR2 (germline): SGHVS, FQNEAQ. Here the CDR3 reads CTSSLRTTTEAFF. In DNA, the CDR3 is TGTACCAGCAGCTTGAGGACCACCACTGAAGCTTTCTTT. The variable domain in full, completed from reference TRBV7-8 and TRBJ1-1, reads GAGVSQSPRYKVAKRGQDVALRCDPISGHVSLFWYQQALGQGPEFLTYFQNEAQLDKSGLPSDRFFAERPEGSVSTLKIQRTQQEDSAVYLCTSSLRTTTEAFFGQGTRLTVV.

About this clonotype: A much larger clone differs from this one at a single base, so this may be a read error. This chain links TRBV6-2 or TRBV6-3 with TRBJ2-7; 8 bases fit TRBD1. Trimming cost V 6 bases and J 4 bases; bases outside gene matches: 14. The germline gives CDR1 MNHEY, CDR2 SVGEGT. The CDR3 totals 16 residues. CDR3: CASSIRPGQALYEQYF. Written as DNA, the CDR3 is TGTGCCAGCAGCATAAGACCGGGACAGGCACTTTACGAGCAGTACTTC.